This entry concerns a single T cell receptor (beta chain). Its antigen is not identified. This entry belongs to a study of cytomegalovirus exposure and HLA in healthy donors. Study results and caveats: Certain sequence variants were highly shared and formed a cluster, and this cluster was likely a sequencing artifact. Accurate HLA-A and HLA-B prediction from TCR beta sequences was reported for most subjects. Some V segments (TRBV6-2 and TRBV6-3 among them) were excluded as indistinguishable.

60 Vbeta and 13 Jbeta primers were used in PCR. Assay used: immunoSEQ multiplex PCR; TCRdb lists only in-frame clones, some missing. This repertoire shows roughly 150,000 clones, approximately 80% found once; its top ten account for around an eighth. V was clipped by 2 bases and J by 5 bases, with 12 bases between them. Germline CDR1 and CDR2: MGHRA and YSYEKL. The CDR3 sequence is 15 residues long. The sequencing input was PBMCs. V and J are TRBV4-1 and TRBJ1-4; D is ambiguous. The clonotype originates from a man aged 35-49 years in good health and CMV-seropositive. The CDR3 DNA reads TGCGCCAGCAGCCAACCCTATGGAGAGAATGAAAAACTGTTTTTT. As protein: CASSQPYGENEKLFF.